The 32 T cell receptor beta chains presented below share a single source sample, sequenced in a study of T cell responses to AZD1222 COVID-19 vaccine. The data were produced by immunoSEQ multiplex PCR, yet TCRdb's version contains in-frame clones alone and is incomplete. The sample yields tens of thousands of clones, 85% to 90% seen once. Sequences were derived from peripheral blood, sampled 28 days after the second dose of the MenACWY control vaccine. The receptors were gathered from an adult who received the MenACWY meningococcal vaccine as a control.

This clone is a singleton in its sample. Other nucleotide sequences in the sample specify the same CDR3. Here the CDR3 DNA reads TGTGCCAGCAGTTTAGGGGGGACAGGGAATCAGCCCCAGCATTTT. This gives the protein CASSLGGTGNQPQHF. V gene TRBV28 combines with J gene TRBJ1-5; 9 bases agree with TRBD1. The CDR3 covers 15 residues. V was pared by 2 bases and J by 4 bases, with 3 bases of the junction left unmatched. Germline loops: CDR1 MDHEN, CDR2 SYDVKM.

The V call is TRBV7-2, the J call TRBJ2-3; TRBD2 agrees at 12 bases. The ends lost 4 bases at V and 1 base at J; junction bases unmatched: 3. There are 16 residues in the CDR3. The germline CDR1 and CDR2 sequences are SGHTA and FQGNSA. The CDR3 is CASSSRLAGGTDTQYF. CDR3 nucleotides: TGTGCCAGCAGCTCCCGACTAGCGGGAGGCACAGATACGCAGTATTTT.

The V gene is TRBV5-4, the J gene TRBJ2-2; maybe TRBD2 (6 bases). In germline, CDR1 is SGHNT, CDR2 YYREEE (reference sequence). Trimming left V 4 bases short and J 5 bases short, with 15 bases between. The CDR3 spans 15 residues. CDR3 DNA sequence: TGTGCCAGCAGCACCGGACTGGGAGGAACCGGGGAGCTGTTTTTT. This gives the protein CASSTGLGGTGELFF.

V and J are TRBV24-1 and TRBJ1-2; D call uncertain. With 3 bases removed from V and 6 bases from J, the gap between germline ends came to 7 bases. Germline-derived CDR1 and CDR2 are KGHDR and SFDVKD. This CDR3 is 12 amino acids long. The CDR3 region is CATSDPHDGYTF. CDR3 DNA sequence: TGTGCCACCAGTGATCCCCACGATGGCTACACCTTC.

The gene calls are TRBV29-1 and TRBJ1-1; TRBD1 might be the D (5 bases). The CDR3 runs 13 residues. The germline V and J ends were trimmed by 4 bases and 6 bases, with 15 bases remaining between them. The germline CDR1 and CDR2 sequences are SQVTM and ANQGSEA. The CDR3 is CSVGIRGDAEAFF. Here the CDR3 DNA reads TGCAGCGTTGGTATCCGAGGGGATGCTGAAGCTTTCTTT.

The chain uses TRBV9 and TRBJ1-5; 8 nucleotides agree with TRBD1. The CDR3 sequence is 16 residues long. Germline CDR1 and CDR2: SGDLS and YYNGEE. The trim removed 3 bases at V and 5 bases at J, leaving 10 bases unmatched. CDR3 amino acids: CASSAGTGPIDQPQHF. The CDR3 region has the DNA TGTGCCAGCAGCGCCGGGACAGGCCCTATTGATCAGCCCCAGCATTTT. The whole variable domain, remainder taken from reference TRBV9 and TRBJ1-5, is DSGVTQTPKHLITATGQRVTLRCSPRSGDLSVYWYQQSLDQGLQFLIQYYNGEERAKGNILERFSAQQFPDLHSELNLSSLELGDSALYFCASSAGTGPIDQPQHFGDGTRLSIL.

The gene calls are TRBV5-1 and TRBJ1-3; tentative D call: TRBD1 (6 bases). The CDR3 runs to 14 residues. Germline V gene sequence: CDR1 SGHRS, CDR2 YFSETQ. V was trimmed by 4 bases and J by 4 bases, leaving 12 bases between them. The DNA for the CDR3 is TGCGCCAGCAGCCTACAGGGCACCGGAAACACCATATATTTT. Its translation: CASSLQGTGNTIYF.

This clone was observed a single time. The gene calls are TRBV11-3 and TRBJ2-1; no clear D. Trimming shortened V by 1 base and J by 9 bases, and 10 bases separated the two germline ends. Germline values: CDR1 SGHNT, CDR2 YENEEA. The CDR3 runs 13 residues. In DNA, the CDR3 is TGTGCCAGCAGCTTAGGACCCGCCCGTGAGCAGTTCTTC. This sequence encodes CASSLGPAREQFF.

The genes are TRBV2 and TRBJ2-4; TRBD1 is a possible D gene (6 bases). CDR3 size: 14 residues. Trimming left V 4 bases short and J 7 bases short, with 14 bases between. Germline assignment: CDR1 SNHLY and CDR2 FYNNEI. The chain's CDR3 is CASSATGSVNIQYF. The CDR3, as DNA: TGTGCCAGCAGTGCGACAGGCTCGGTCAACATTCAGTACTTC.

The CDR3 nucleotides are TGTGCCAGCAGGCGGCTAGCCGGGACTAGCGGCCGAAGGGCCGGGGAGCTGTTTTTT. Its translation is CASRRLAGTSGRRAGELFF. The V call is TRBV2, the J call TRBJ2-2, with TRBD2 matching 11 bases. In germline, CDR1 is SNHLY, CDR2 FYNNEI. This CDR3 is built from 19 residues. V gave up 6 bases and J gave up 6 bases; unmatched junction bases: 18.

This chain joins TRBV6-5 and TRBJ2-7; 8 bases line up with TRBD1. Trimming at V came to 6 bases and at J to 0 bases, leaving 7 bases not matched to a gene. This CDR3 has 15 residues. CDR1 is MNHEY and CDR2 is SVGAGI in the germline V gene. CDR3 DNA: TGTGCCAGCAGCCTCCAGACAGGGGCCTCCTACGAGCAGTACTTC. The encoded protein is CASSLQTGASYEQYF.

V usage is TRBV28 and J usage is TRBJ1-2, with 7 bases aligning to TRBD1. The J segment lost 8 bases and the V segment lost 5 bases, leaving 5 bases of the junction unmatched. The CDR3 spans 12 residues. CDR1 is MDHEN and CDR2 is SYDVKM in the germline V gene. CDR3 sequence (DNA): TGTGCCAGCAGTGAGACAGGGAACGGCTACACCTTC. This translates into CASSETGNGYTF.

This chain links TRBV6-6 with TRBJ1-5; 9 nucleotides line up with TRBD1. This CDR3 is 18 amino acids long. After removal of 5 bases from V and 1 base from J, the junction contained 12 bases not matched to a gene. Germline V gene lookup returns CDR1 MNHNY and CDR2 SVGAGI (reference sequence). The CDR3 is CASSLETGGLQSNQPQHF. In DNA, the CDR3 is TGTGCCAGCAGTCTGGAAACAGGGGGCTTACAGAGCAATCAGCCCCAGCATTTT.

The rearrangement uses TRBV5-1 and TRBJ2-2, with TRBD2 matching over 11 bases. Germline V gene data show CDR1 as SGHRS and CDR2 as YFSETQ. The CDR3 runs to 16 residues. V shed 3 bases and J 0 bases; nucleotides not matched to a gene: 1. CDR3 DNA: TGCGCCAGCAGCTGGACTAGCGGGTCGAACACCGGGGAGCTGTTTTTT. The encoded protein is CASSWTSGSNTGELFF. Looking up the rest from reference TRBV5-1 and TRBJ2-2 gives the full variable domain: KAGVTQTPRYLIKTRGQQVTLSCSPISGHRSVSWYQQTPGQGLQFLFEYFSETQRNKGNFPGRFSGRQFSNSRSEMNVSTLELGDSALYLCASSWTSGSNTGELFFGEGSRLTVL.

This chain links TRBV6-5 with TRBJ2-2, with D unresolved. Looked up from germline, CDR1 is MNHEY and CDR2 is SVGAGI. The CDR3 runs 12 residues. Trimming left V 8 bases short and J 7 bases short, with 11 bases between. The CDR3 is CASQPGYGELFF. In nucleotides, the CDR3 is TGTGCCAGCCAACCCGGGTACGGGGAGCTGTTTTTT.

In this sample, this clone turned up once. V is TRBV5-8 and J is TRBJ1-5; 7 nucleotides agree with TRBD1. Trimming removed 0 bases from V and 3 bases from J; junction bases left unmatched: 6. The germline CDR1 and CDR2 sequences are SGHTS and YDEGEE. This CDR3 is 16 amino acids long. The CDR3 DNA sequence: TGTGCCAGCAGCTTGGAACAGGGGAGTTTCAATCAGCCCCAGCATTTT. This sequence encodes CASSLEQGSFNQPQHF. Full variable domain (rest looked up from reference TRBV5-8 and TRBJ1-5): EAGVTQSPTHLIKTRGQQATLRCSPISGHTSVYWYQQALGLGLQFLLWYDEGEERNRGNFPPRFSGRQFPNYSSELNVNALELEDSALYLCASSLEQGSFNQPQHFGDGTRLSIL.

The chain is built from TRBV5-1 and TRBJ2-7; D may be TRBD1 (6 bases). Germline CDR1 is SGHRS and CDR2 is YFSETQ. CDR3 size: 17 residues. Trimming pared 4 bases from V and 0 bases from J, leaving 20 bases between. The CDR3 loop reads CASSRGQPSGNSYEQYF. Here the CDR3 DNA reads TGCGCCAGCAGCCGAGGACAGCCCTCAGGTAACTCCTACGAGCAGTACTTC.

The V and J genes are TRBV6-5 and TRBJ1-1; D ambiguous. Between the trimmed V and J ends, which lost 0 bases and 5 bases, there was a span of 10 bases. Germline CDR1 MNHEY, CDR2 SVGAGI. This CDR3 spans 14 amino acids. The CDR3 coding sequence is TGTGCCAGCAGTTACTCAGGGTTGGCGACTGAAGCTTTCTTT. Protein product: CASSYSGLATEAFF.

The rearrangement links TRBV28 to TRBJ1-2; TRBD1 agrees at 8 bases. The CDR3 is 15 residues long. V lost 5 bases to trimming and J lost 4 bases; unmatched junction nucleotides: 9. Germline values: CDR1 MDHEN, CDR2 SYDVKM. The CDR3 sequence: CASSPDRANIYGYTF. As DNA, the CDR3 is TGTGCCAGCAGTCCGGACAGGGCCAACATCTATGGCTACACCTTC.

This clone was detected only once. This rearrangement joins TRBV30 to TRBJ1-6, with 10 bases fitting TRBD1. Per germline, CDR1 GTSNPN and CDR2 SVGIG (reference sequence). The CDR3 runs to 15 residues. After removal of 4 bases from V and 10 bases from J, the junction contained 10 bases not matched to a gene. CDR3 sequence (DNA): TGTGCCTGGACCCCTCCGGACAGGGGGGCATCACCCCTCCACTTT. It specifies CAWTPPDRGASPLHF.

The rearrangement links TRBV3-1 (or the pseudogene TRBV3-2) to TRBJ2-7; D unclear. The CDR3 is made up of 14 amino acids. Trimming shortened V by 0 bases and J by 0 bases, and 6 bases separated the two germline ends. Germline V gene sequence: CDR1 LGHDT, CDR2 YNNKEL (reference sequence). For the CDR3, the DNA is TGTGCCAGCAGCCAAGAATGGCCCTCCTACGAGCAGTACTTC. Translation: CASSQEWPSYEQYF.

The chain employs TRBV28 and TRBJ1-1, with D uncertain. The CDR3 loop spans 12 amino acids. From germline, CDR1 is MDHEN and CDR2 SYDVKM. The ends were cut back, 7 bases at V and 11 bases at J, with 17 bases in the middle. The CDR3 loop is CASITRGTWAFF. For the CDR3, the DNA is TGTGCCAGCATCACCCGGGGTACGTGGGCTTTCTTT.

The rearrangement uses TRBV11-2 and TRBJ2-3; D is ambiguous. Germline V gives CDR1 SGHAT, CDR2 FQNNGV. This CDR3 is built from 13 residues. The V and J ends lost 5 bases and 6 bases respectively, with 12 bases between them. The CDR3 bases are TGTGCCAGCAGCCTCCGACCCCCGGATACGCAGTATTTT. This encodes CASSLRPPDTQYF.

The CDR3 loop reads CASSNTSPGQGYEQYF. DNA for the CDR3: TGTGCCAGCTCAAACACTAGTCCGGGACAGGGCTACGAGCAGTACTTC. This chain connects TRBV18 to TRBJ2-7; 9 nucleotides line up with TRBD1. V was pared by 5 bases and J by 3 bases, with 11 bases of the junction left unmatched. This CDR3 spans 16 amino acids. CDR1 KGHSH and CDR2 LQKENI come from the germline V gene.

This chain connects TRBV2 to TRBJ1-4; D ambiguous. Germline-derived CDR1 and CDR2 are SNHLY and FYNNEI. The V end was cut by 6 bases, the J end by 5 bases, with 13 bases between. This CDR3 spans 14 amino acids. The CDR3 protein is CASRPTRSNEKLFF. The CDR3 DNA sequence: TGTGCCAGCAGGCCCACCAGATCAAATGAAAAACTGTTTTTT.

The V call is TRBV6-5, the J call TRBJ1-6; no clear D gene. Germline V gene data show CDR1 as MNHEY and CDR2 as SVGAGI. This CDR3 contains 14 residues. V was pared by 2 bases and J by 14 bases, with 16 bases between. This CDR3 reads CASSYTGPISSLHF. CDR3 sequence (DNA): TGTGCCAGCAGTTACACCGGGCCGATCTCCTCCCTCCACTTT.

With regard to this clone: Lacking the conserved final phenylalanine or tryptophan, this CDR3 likely reflects a read error. Because the CDR3's place on the DNA is in doubt, the DNA is left out and the CDR3 is given as listed by TCRdb. This chain connects TRBV7-3 to TRBJ1-1. The CDR3 length equals 11 residues, ends included. Germline assignment: CDR1 SGHTA and CDR2 FQGTGA. CDR3 amino acids: CASSSVVKRFL.

This chain connects TRBV15 to TRBJ2-7; D not certain. CDR3 length equals 15 residues. Per the germline V gene, CDR1 is LNHNV and CDR2 is YYDKDF (reference sequence). The ends were cut back, 0 bases at V and 5 bases at J, with 14 bases in the middle. The CDR3: CATSRDYLDEDEQYF. For the CDR3, the DNA is TGTGCCACCAGCAGAGATTATCTTGATGAAGACGAGCAGTACTTC.

V is TRBV30 and J is TRBJ1-2, with a weak D call TRBD1 (5 bases). CDR3 length equals 12 residues. Trimming took off 2 bases at V and 2 bases at J, with 6 bases between the two ends. From germline, CDR1 is GTSNPN and CDR2 SVGIG (reference sequence). CDR3 residues: CAWSRGNYGYTF. Written as DNA, the CDR3 is TGTGCCTGGAGTAGGGGCAACTATGGCTACACCTTC. The full variable domain, its missing parts supplied by reference TRBV30 and TRBJ1-2, is SQTIHQWPATLVQPVGSPLSLECTVEGTSNPNLYWYRQAAGRGLQLLFYSVGIGQISSEVPQNLSASRPQDRQFILSSKKLLLSDSGFYLCAWSRGNYGYTFGSGTRLTVV.

This clone was seen only once. The V and J genes are TRBV25-1 and TRBJ2-5; TRBD2 aligns across 7 bases. Per the germline V gene, CDR1 is MGHDK and CDR2 is SYGVNS. CDR3 length: 12 residues. With 5 bases clipped from V and 11 bases from J, the junction kept 8 bases outside the gene matches. CDR3 sequence reads: CASSPGGRRQYF. CDR3 in DNA: TGTGCCAGCAGTCCGGGGGGTCGAAGGCAGTACTTC.

The chain combines TRBV10-1 with TRBJ2-1; D possibly corresponds to TRBD2 (5 bases). From germline, CDR1 is WNHNN and CDR2 SYGVQD (reference sequence). This CDR3 has 16 residues. Deletions cut 6 bases from V and 4 bases from J, with 19 bases between. The CDR3 DNA follows: TGCGCCAGCAGCCTAGGACTCCTTCCCCCGTACAATGAGCAGTTCTTC. As protein: CASSLGLLPPYNEQFF.

The chain combines TRBV19 with TRBJ2-3; a possible D gene is TRBD2 (6 bases). V lost 6 bases and J lost 3, with 16 bases in between. Looked up from germline, CDR1 is LNHDA and CDR2 is SQIVND (reference sequence). The CDR3 is made up of 15 amino acids. The CDR3 sequence: CASSLAGGGTDTQYF. For the CDR3, the DNA is TGTGCCAGTAGCCTAGCCGGGGGAGGAACAGATACGCAGTATTTT.